Detailed here is one T cell receptor beta chain. The clone's antigen remains unknown. Base qualities are not provided; no much larger clone lies one nucleotide away. Library prep was done by the immunoSEQ multiplex PCR assay. A mixture of 60 forward primers for TCR Vbeta segments and 13 reverse primers for TCR Jbeta segments was used in the multiplex PCR. The CDR3 region of rearranged TCR beta genes was amplified from genomic DNA with a multiplex PCR assay. The amplified TCR beta libraries were sequenced on the Illumina HiSeq System as 87-base-pair reads. From the authors' description of their analysis: A later analysis counted some 80 million unique TCR beta chains across the 690 or so repertoires, and around 9.9 million of these chains were shared by at least two donors. Raw reads were error-corrected and collapsed into unique sequences by a nearest-neighbor algorithm in which closely related sequences were merged to remove PCR and sequencing errors. To assign V, D and J gene segments, CDR3 sequences were aligned to IMGT reference sequences. For a sequence to be retained, at least a six-nucleotide match to both a V gene segment and a J gene segment was required. Rearrangements were called productive when the CDR3 lacked stop codons and stayed in frame with V and J; all others were non-productive. CDR3 was defined according to IMGT convention as the region running from the second conserved V-encoded cysteine to the conserved J-encoded phenylalanine. Sequences without an unambiguous match to a single V gene segment were excluded from the earlier analysis of about 630 of the donors. An earlier analysis of over 450 of the donors classified V segments as functional when productive rearrangements were above 56.7% and as segregating when the standard deviation between donors was above 5%. A statistical classification framework was built for diagnosing cytomegalovirus status from the catalog of TCR beta chain sequences. In a later analysis, V and J genes were assigned by comparing TCR nucleotide sequences against IMGT/GENE-DB human TR gene sequences. A later analysis assigned CDR3 sequences and most-parsimonious VDJ recombination scenarios with the TCRdist pipeline. In a later analysis, every TCR beta chain was defined by the combination of its CDR3 amino acid sequence and its V-gene family, and reads without a unique V-gene family were dropped. A later analysis removed 592 highly shared, low-generation-probability nucleotide sequences to deal with suspected cross-contamination and a sequencing artifact. In a later analysis, a clonal expansion index for each public chain was calculated from normalized within-repertoire ranks of inferred template counts. A later analysis computed generation probabilities with a VDJ recombination model fitted to out-of-frame rearrangements, and checked the results against IGoR. In a later analysis, hypergeometric tests were used to score TCR-TCR, TCR-HLA and TCR-CMV co-occurrence, with a repertoire-size bias correction applied to TCR pairs. False discovery rates were estimated in a later analysis by permuting HLA or CMV assignments 20 times. In a later analysis, co-occurring TCRs were grouped with DBSCAN, and TCRdist sequence similarity was added when clustering was performed within HLA-allele-positive subsets. Repertoires with fewer than 30,000 or more than 120,000 public chains were left out of co-occurrence clustering, as were several repertoires with anomalous nucleotide sharing. The table comes from immuneACCESS by way of TCRdb, which keeps in-frame sequences with V and J called. Part of the clones is missing from these tables; in studies checked, under half for an unresolved V gene and the rest for unknown reasons. V and J calls and clone size are as listed in that table; D and trimming were resolved from the DNA. A total of 110,000 to 150,000 clones appear in this sample, 77% of them only once. 3.9% of the sample is taken by the ten largest.

The entry originates in a study of cytomegalovirus exposure and HLA in healthy donors (dated by TCRdb to 2016 to 2017). Context from the whole study: In an earlier analysis of some 550 of the donors, around 300 Gb of sequence data and approximately 120 million unique TCR beta sequences from roughly 190 million T cells were reported. The number of donors typed differed by locus, with 629-630 for A, B, C, DRB1 and DQB1, over 500 for DQA1, about 610 for DPA1, and approximately 470 for DPB1. The study combined high-throughput TCR immunosequencing, statistical association of individual TCRs with disease status, and machine learning to predict cytomegalovirus infection status. A later analysis re-analyzed previously published TCR beta repertoires from 500 to 700 donors and added high-resolution HLA genotyping to study TCR occurrence patterns. On average, over 200,000 unique TCR beta nucleotide sequences were sequenced per donor among a few hundred genotyped donors of the cohort, with roughly a sixth of those sequences being non-productive. Of the roughly 400 genotyped donors, around 81% fell in the genetic ancestry cluster associated with self-reported Caucasian donors. Donor age, sex, ethnicity and CMV serostatus were compiled together with the repertoire data. Both class I and class II loci were covered by HLA typing, at four-digit resolution. In addition to the first cohort of 666 subjects, a separate validation cohort of over 90 different subjects was used. An early release that covered about 640 HLA-typed donors contained approximately 300 gigabases of sequencing data and 70 million to 100 million unique TCR sequences. The later analysis used no new phenotypic data to find candidate immune exposures, relying instead on TCR beta sequences and their occurrence across donors. Every repertoire in the discovery cohort had been generated on one and the same sequencing platform. The study was designed to test whether signatures of past pathogen exposure could be identified by cataloging public T cell receptors. A later genetic analysis took genome-wide SNP genotypes for about three fifths of the 666 donors and used that subset as a discovery cohort. Using immunosequencing, the study profiled T cell repertoires from around 680 subjects and related those repertoires to cytomegalovirus serostatus. In an earlier analysis of 587 of the donors, high-throughput TCR beta sequencing was used to judge whether each TCR beta V gene segment behaved as functional or pseudogenic. Because of strong linkage in the cohort, four to six DR-DQ haplotypes were treated as single units for association and clustering. The full study reports these points: In a later analysis, the rate of TCR association differed among HLA loci, with DRB1 alleles having the most associated TCRs and HLA-C alleles having the fewest. Correlated functional status among segregating V segments might reflect linkage disequilibrium, but an unknown experimental factor could not be ruled out. Compared with the approximately 700-donor mean, donors in an Asian-associated ancestry cluster had fewer N-insertions in productive TCRs, according to a later genetic analysis. Because the 87-base-pair reads could not distinguish some IMGT-functional V segments, including TRBV6-2 and TRBV6-3, those segments were excluded. CMV serostatus was the only immune exposure information available for the cohort. The authors suggested that the approach could potentially be extended to other disease states and immunological phenotypes. An earlier analysis of approximately 540 of the donors showed that most TCR beta V segments appeared in productive rearrangements either about 90% or about 30% of the time, which broadly matched IMGT annotations. Specific HLA alleles were associated with over 15,000 TCR beta sequences at a false discovery rate of 0.05 in a later analysis. Because counts were too low, roughly 18 rarely observed V segments, including chromosome 9 orphons, were left out of the earlier analysis of a few hundred of the donors. Cytomegalovirus status was reported to be diagnosed by the classifier with high specificity and sensitivity in both the original and validation cohorts. In this cohort, only TCR beta chains were sequenced, and detectable features were limited by the absence of alpha or paired-chain data. In vitro tests confirmed that a few of the cytomegalovirus-associated TCR beta chains recognize cytomegalovirus antigens. Because HLA typing was unavailable for some donors at each locus, only the typed subset was used in association tests. V-gene and J-gene trimming of TCR beta chains was associated with a missense DCLRE1C variant in a later genetic analysis, and the association was replicated in an independent cohort. Roughly uniform sequencing depth across donors was assumed in presence/absence analyses, although this assumption may not hold. A later analysis found that most CMV-associated TCR beta chains appeared HLA-restricted, with HLA associations seemingly driven largely by CMV exposure. Strong co-occurrence of HLA alleles, especially DR and DQ, made assigning TCR associations to individual alleles difficult. A further reported finding was that TCR beta sequences accurately predicted the HLA-A and HLA-B alleles for most subjects in the first cohort. Most TCR sequences were observed very rarely across donors, whereas some public TCRs were present in many individuals. A later analysis found that HLA-associated TCR beta chains were more clonally expanded and had lower generation probabilities than equally common non-associated chains. The study gave a list of 150 to 200 TCR beta chains associated with cytomegalovirus. The sequencing pipeline was judged likely to have produced a cluster of highly shared sequence variants as a technical artifact. In a later analysis, several top co-occurrence clusters were reported to appear linked to parvovirus B19, influenza, CMV and Epstein-Barr virus.

V was cut back by 0 bases and J by 0 bases, leaving a gap of 5 bases between them. From the germline V gene, CDR1 is SGDLS and CDR2 is YYNGEE. Including cysteine and phenylalanine, the CDR3 has 14 amino acids. Only CDR3 DNA is held: 42 bases, read in frame from base 1. The cohort was made up of 500 to 800 healthy bone marrow donors. All cohort members were sampled while nominally healthy, although unrecorded immune exposures were likely present. The donor tested CMV seronegative, placing the donor among the 300 to 400 seronegative members of the cohort. Each donor provided a peripheral blood sample, and peripheral blood mononuclear cells were used for TCR beta sequencing. Genomic DNA was extracted from the blood cell samples with the Qiagen DNeasy Blood Extraction Kit.

The sequence derives from a male donor in good health and CMV-seronegative. Sequencing was performed on PBMCs. The rearrangement joined TRBV9 to TRBJ2-3; no D gene can be assigned with confidence. This receptor has the CDR3 CASSVDYSTDTQYF. The bases are TGTGCCAGCAGCGTAGATTATAGCACAGATACGCAGTATTTT. Reference TRBV9 and TRBJ2-3 genes cover what lies past the CDR3, so the full variable domain is DSGVTQTPKHLITATGQRVTLRCSPRSGDLSVYWYQQSLDQGLQFLIQYYNGEERAKGNILERFSAQQFPDLHSELNLSSLELGDSALYFCASSVDYSTDTQYFGPGTRLTVL.